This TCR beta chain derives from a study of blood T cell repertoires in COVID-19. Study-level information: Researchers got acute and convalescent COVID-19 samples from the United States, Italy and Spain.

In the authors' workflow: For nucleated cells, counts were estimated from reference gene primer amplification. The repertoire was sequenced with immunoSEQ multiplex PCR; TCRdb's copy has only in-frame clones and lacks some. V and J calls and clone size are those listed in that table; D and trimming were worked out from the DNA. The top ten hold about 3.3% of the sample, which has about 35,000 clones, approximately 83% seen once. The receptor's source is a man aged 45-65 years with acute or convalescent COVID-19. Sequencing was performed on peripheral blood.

The CDR3 sequence: CASSKKTGGVQPQHF. The CDR3 region has the DNA TGTGCCAGTAGTAAAAAGACAGGGGGCGTTCAGCCCCAGCATTTT. The genes are TRBV19 and TRBJ1-5; 10 bases align to TRBD1. With V trimmed by 4 bases and J by 6 bases, 6 bases remained unmatched. The CDR3 covers 15 residues. Germline loops: CDR1 LNHDA, CDR2 SQIVND (reference sequence).